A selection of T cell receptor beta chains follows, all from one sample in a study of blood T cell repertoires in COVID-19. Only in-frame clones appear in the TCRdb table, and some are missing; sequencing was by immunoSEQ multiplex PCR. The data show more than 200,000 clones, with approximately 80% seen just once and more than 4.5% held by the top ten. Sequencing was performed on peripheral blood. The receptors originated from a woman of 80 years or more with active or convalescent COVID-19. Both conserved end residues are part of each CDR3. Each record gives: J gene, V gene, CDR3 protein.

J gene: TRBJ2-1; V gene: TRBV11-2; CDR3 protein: CASSLGLAVYNEQFF
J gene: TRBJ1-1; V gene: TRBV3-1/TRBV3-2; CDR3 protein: CASSQGTGNTEAFF
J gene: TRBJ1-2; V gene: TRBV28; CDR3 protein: CASSTPATGGKGYGYTF
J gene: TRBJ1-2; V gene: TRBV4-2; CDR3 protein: CASSQDPGSYGYTF
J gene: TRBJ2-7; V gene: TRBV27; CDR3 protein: CASSPRGSLGTSGGHSSYEQYF
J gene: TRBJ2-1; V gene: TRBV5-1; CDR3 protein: CASSLDLGGGHNEQFF
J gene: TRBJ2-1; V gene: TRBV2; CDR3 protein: CASRTDSNEQFF
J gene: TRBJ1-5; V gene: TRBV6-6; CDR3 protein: CASSSGSNQPQHF
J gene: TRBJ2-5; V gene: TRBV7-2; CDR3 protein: CASSLNLKETQYF
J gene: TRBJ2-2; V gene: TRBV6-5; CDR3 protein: CASSYSRGGTGELFF
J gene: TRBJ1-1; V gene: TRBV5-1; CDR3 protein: CASSLQGRDPPTEAFF
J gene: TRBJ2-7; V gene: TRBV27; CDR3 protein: CASRPTTRVGEQYF
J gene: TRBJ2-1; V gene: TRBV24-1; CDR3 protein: CATSDSHLAGRNNEQFF